This T cell receptor beta chain stems from a study of cytomegalovirus exposure and HLA in healthy donors. The PCR made use of 60 Vbeta and 13 Jbeta primers. In the original processing: Counted up in a later analysis, unique TCR beta chains came to approximately 83 million, with 9.5 million to 13 million shared. Measured with immunoSEQ multiplex PCR; TCRdb has only the in-frame clones, and not every one. Clone size and the V and J calls come from that table; the DNA yielded D and trimming. The table shows 95,000 to 150,000 clones, with around 80% occurring only once. Comments on this clone: Its specificity is unknown.

This CDR3 is built from 15 residues. Germline CDR1 reads LGHNA; CDR2 reads YSLEER. V shed 3 bases, J shed 5 bases, and the junction held 2 bases outside the gene matches. Study-level points and caveats: About 87% or about 30% of the time was how often most TCR beta V segments were productive, according to an earlier analysis. The availability of immune exposure information extended only to CMV serostatus. There were some V segments, including TRBV6-2 and TRBV6-3, excluded as indistinguishable.

The specimen was PBMCs. This sequence originates from a woman in her 40s in good health and CMV-seropositive. V and J are TRBV4-3 and TRBJ2-2, with 11 positions matching TRBD2. CDR3: CASSHSGRGTGELFF. The CDR3 DNA follows: TGCGCCAGCAGCCATAGCGGGAGGGGGACCGGGGAGCTGTTTTTT.